Following are 27 T cell receptor beta chains from one sample sequenced in a study of glioma-infiltrating T cells. The iRepertoire nested amplicon-rescue multiplex PCR amplified TCR alpha and beta CDR3s from RNA. TCRdb reanalysed the multiplex PCR reads using MiXCR and keeps one entry per CDR3 protein. This repertoire shows 110,000 or so distinct CDR3 sequences, less than 30% found once; its top ten account for about a third. The sample was glioma tissue, nonneoplastic brain tissue, or PBMCs (not recorded which). The receptors originated from a human donor with low-grade glioma or glioblastoma, undergoing nonglioma brain surgery, or in good health (not recorded which).

The V call is TRBV12-3 or TRBV12-4, the J call TRBJ2-7, with D perhaps assigned TRBD1 or TRBD2 (5 bases each). The V end lost 5 bases, the J end lost 1 base, and 18 bases lay between the germline ends. The CDR3 extends over 16 amino acids. The CDR3 nucleotides read TGTGCCAGCAGTCCGCGTGAGGGGAAAGAATCCTACGAGCAGTACTTC. It encodes CASSPREGKESYEQYF.

This clonotype was observed many times. The V gene is TRBV6-2 or TRBV6-3, the J gene TRBJ2-1; 10 bases are shared with TRBD2. Germline values: CDR1 MNHEY, CDR2 SVGEGT. Trimming cost V 3 bases and J 6 bases; bases outside gene matches: 5. CDR3 length: 15 amino acids. The CDR3 coding sequence is TGTGCCAGCAGTTATTTACTAGCGGGAACCAATGAGCAGTTCTTC. It codes for CASSYLLAGTNEQFF.

This clonotype was counted once. V gene TRBV7-2 combines with J gene TRBJ2-5, with 10 bases that match TRBD2. The V gene end was trimmed by 4 bases and the J gene end by 2 bases; junction bases not matched to a gene: 10. CDR1 SGHTA and CDR2 FQGNSA come from the germline V gene. The CDR3 extends over 17 amino acids. DNA of the CDR3: TGTGCCAGCAGCTCGGGACGACTAGCGGGCCCGCAAGAGACCCAGTACTTC. It is translated as CASSSGRLAGPQETQYF.

Many counts were recorded for this clonotype. The gene calls are TRBV6-4 and TRBJ1-2; 8 nucleotides agree with TRBD1. After removal of 3 bases from V and 7 bases from J, the junction contained 7 bases not matched to a gene. Germline values: CDR1 MRHNA, CDR2 SNTAGT. The CDR3 spans 14 residues. The CDR3 region is CASSEPRTGFGYTF. The CDR3 bases are TGTGCCAGCAGTGAACCACGGACAGGGTTTGGCTACACCTTC.

This clonotype was seen repeatedly, ten times or more. The gene calls are TRBV10-2 and TRBJ2-5, with D possibly called TRBD1 or TRBD2 (6 bases each). This CDR3 region has 14 residues. In germline, CDR1 is WSHSY, CDR2 SAAADI. With 2 bases removed from V and 5 bases from J, the gap between germline ends came to 12 bases. This CDR3 reads CASSERGRWETQYF. The DNA for the CDR3 is TGCGCCAGCAGTGAGCGGGGGCGGTGGGAGACCCAGTACTTC.

Many counts were recorded for this clonotype. V usage is TRBV29-1 and J usage is TRBJ2-3; 9 positions agree with TRBD1. V trimming: 5 bases; J trimming: 0 bases; junction bases outside the gene matches: 6. The CDR3 covers 15 residues. Germline V gives CDR1 SQVTM, CDR2 ANQGSEA. CDR3 sequence: CSVSGTGFSTDTQYF. The DNA of the CDR3 is TGCAGCGTTTCCGGGACAGGGTTTAGCACAGATACGCAGTATTTT.

Only a few counts were recorded for this clonotype. A read error may produce the germline difference seen at one junction end. The chain carries TRBV27 and TRBJ2-1; D gene ambiguous. Germline V gene data show CDR1 as MNHEY and CDR2 as SMNVEV (reference sequence). CDR3 length: 10 amino acids. For the CDR3, the DNA is TGTGCCAACGATTACAATGAGCACTTCTTC. This sequence encodes CANDYNEHFF.

This clonotype occurred a few times. The genes are TRBV27 and TRBJ2-2, with D unclear. The CDR3 sequence is 16 residues long. Germline loops: CDR1 MNHEY, CDR2 SMNVEV (reference sequence). V gave up 5 bases and J gave up 3 bases, with 16 bases separating them. CDR3 residues: CASSLASLTYTGELFF. The CDR3, as DNA: TGTGCCAGCAGTCTCGCGAGCCTAACCTACACCGGGGAGCTGTTTTTT.

This clonotype was found many times. This rearrangement joins TRBV6-5 to TRBJ1-5; maybe TRBD1 (5 bases). Trimming took off 0 bases at V and 1 base at J, with 10 bases between the two ends. The CDR3 contains 16 residues. CDR1 is MNHEY and CDR2 is SVGAGI in the germline V gene. CDR3 bases: TGTGCCAGCAGTTACTCCCGGGACGTCAGCAATCAGCCCCAGCATTTT. This sequence encodes CASSYSRDVSNQPQHF.

There are many counts of this clonotype. CDR3 in amino acids: CASSLGTGGETQYF. The CDR3 DNA is TGTGCCAGCAGCTTAGGGACGGGAGGGGAGACCCAGTACTTC. The rearrangement links TRBV7-2 to TRBJ2-5; 8 bases are shared with TRBD2. Looked up from germline, CDR1 is SGHTA and CDR2 is FQGNSA. V lost 1 base, J lost 5 bases, and 3 bases stayed unmatched. The CDR3 is made up of 14 amino acids.

This clonotype has at least ten counts. This chain links TRBV12-3 or TRBV12-4 with TRBJ2-3; 9 bases line up with TRBD2. This CDR3 region has 15 residues. V gave up 8 bases and J gave up 3 bases; unmatched junction bases: 9. CDR3 sequence: CASGPREGRTDTQYF. Written as DNA, the CDR3 is TGTGCCAGCGGACCGCGGGAGGGCCGGACAGATACGCAGTATTTT.

Regarding this clonotype: This sequence may be a read error, since a much larger clone differs from it by one base. This chain connects TRBV10-3 to TRBJ1-6; no firm D call. The CDR3 sequence is 13 residues long. Looked up from germline, CDR1 is ENHRY and CDR2 is SYGVKD. The CDR3 DNA reads TGTACCATCGGTGAACGGGGTAATTCACCCCTCCACTTT. Its translation: CTIGERGNSPLHF.

This clonotype has ten or more counts. The V and J genes are TRBV7-9 and TRBJ1-1; maybe TRBD1 (6 bases). This CDR3 contains 14 residues. From germline, CDR1 is SEHNR and CDR2 FQNEAQ (reference sequence). The V gene lost 4 bases and the J gene lost 5 bases, with 14 bases spanning the gap. The CDR3 region is CASSWGQLRTEAFF. The CDR3 DNA reads as TGTGCCAGCAGCTGGGGACAATTGCGGACTGAAGCTTTCTTT. Full variable domain (missing parts from reference TRBV7-9 and TRBJ1-1): DTGVSQNPRHKITKRGQNVTFRCDPISEHNRLYWYRQTLGQGPEFLTYFQNEAQLEKSRLLSDRFSAERPKGSFSTLEIQRTEQGDSAMYLCASSWGQLRTEAFFGQGTRLTVV.

This clonotype was observed many times. This chain connects TRBV28 to TRBJ2-3; 12 bases fit TRBD1. The V segment lost 8 bases and the J segment 0 bases; nucleotides outside the gene matches: 9. The CDR3 has 17 amino acids. Germline assignment: CDR1 MDHEN and CDR2 SYDVKM. CDR3 residues: CASPRDRGLSSTDTQYF. The DNA of the CDR3 is TGTGCCAGCCCGAGGGACAGGGGGCTTTCTAGCACAGATACGCAGTATTTT.

There are many counts of this clonotype. The CDR3 protein is CASSRLASYEQYF. CDR3 DNA sequence: TGTGCCAGCAGCCGGCTCGCCTCCTACGAGCAGTACTTC. The chain joins TRBV12-3 or TRBV12-4 to TRBJ2-7; D uncertain. The V end lost 6 bases, the J end lost 0 bases, and 9 bases lay between the germline ends. This CDR3 contains 13 residues.

The sample holds a few counts of this clonotype. An end of the junction does not agree with germline; a read error may underlie this. V usage is TRBV2 and J usage is TRBJ2-1; no clear D gene. This CDR3 has 12 residues. The germline gives CDR1 SNHLY, CDR2 FYNNEI. CDR3 sequence reads: CASSGFATPPIF. DNA for the CDR3: TGTGCCAGCAGTGGATTCGCGACCCCGCCGATCTTC.

This clonotype was observed a few times. The chain uses TRBV13 and TRBJ2-1, with TRBD2 matching over 11 bases. The CDR3 has 15 amino acids. With 5 bases clipped from V and 7 bases from J, the junction kept 7 bases outside the gene matches. The V gene's germline CDR1 is PRHDT and CDR2 FYEKMQ (reference sequence). The CDR3 region has the DNA TGTGCCAGCAGCCTTAGCGGGGGGGCCTTTAATGAGCAGTTCTTC. Translating gives CASSLSGGAFNEQFF.

Ten or more counts support this clonotype. This chain joins TRBV10-3 and TRBJ1-5; 10 bases map to TRBD1. The CDR3 contains 13 residues. CDR1 is ENHRY, CDR2 SYGVKD, per germline. The V gene end was trimmed by 6 bases and the J gene end by 5 bases; junction bases not matched to a gene: 1. In nucleotides, the CDR3 is TGTGCCATCAGAGGGACAGGGGATCAGCCCCAGCATTTT. Protein: CAIRGTGDQPQHF.

With respect to this clonotype: Sequence at one end of the junction differs from germline and may be a read error. The rearrangement uses TRBV6-2 or TRBV6-3 and TRBJ2-5, with D possibly being TRBD1 or TRBD2 (5 bases each). The CDR3 loop spans 13 amino acids. Germline V gene lookup returns CDR1 MNHEY and CDR2 SVGEGT. CDR3 sequence (DNA): TGTGCCAGCACCCCCGGGACCCCCGAGACCCAGTCCTTC. Protein sequence: CASTPGTPETQSF.

This clonotype was seen just once. A much larger clone lies a single base off, so this may be a read error. The chain combines TRBV28 with TRBJ2-4; 13 bases agree with TRBD2. This CDR3 has 19 residues. V was pared by 6 bases and J by 12 bases, with 23 bases of the junction left unmatched. Looked up from germline, CDR1 is MDHEN and CDR2 is SYDVKM. CDR3 amino acids: CASSPRIRTLGLAGDDQYF. DNA for the CDR3: TGTGCCAGCAGCCCCCGAATTAGGACCCTAGGACTAGCGGGAGATGATCAGTACTTC. Full variable domain (outside the CDR3, taken from reference TRBV28 and TRBJ2-4): DVKVTQSSRYLVKRTGEKVFLECVQDMDHENMFWYRQDPGLGLRLIYFSYDVKMKEKGDIPEGYSVSREKKERFSLILESASTNQTSMYLCASSPRIRTLGLAGDDQYFGAGTRLSVL.

Comment on this clonotype: A clone one base away is much larger, so this may be a read error. The rearrangement links TRBV12-3 or TRBV12-4 to TRBJ2-7, with 8 bases fitting TRBD2. This CDR3 comprises 14 residues. The CDR3 here is CASRASGLQGEQCF. CDR3 in DNA: TGTGCCAGCAGGGCTAGCGGGCTCCAGGGCGAGCAGTGCTTC.

The CDR3 sequence: CSVEQVNTEAFF. DNA of the CDR3: TGCAGCGTTGAGCAGGTGAACACTGAAGCTTTCTTT. This chain uses TRBV29-1 with TRBJ1-1; D not certain. Per the germline V gene, CDR1 is SQVTM and CDR2 is ANQGSEA. Trimming pared 3 bases from V and 0 bases from J, leaving 5 bases between. CDR3 length equals 12 residues.

This clonotype appeared many times. The chain recombines TRBV14 with TRBJ1-1; D gene uncertain. CDR3 length: 17 residues. Germline V gives CDR1 SGHDN, CDR2 FVKESK. V was trimmed by 1 base and J by 4 bases, leaving 19 bases between them. CDR3 sequence: CASSQGPGSLSVTEAFF. CDR3 in DNA: TGTGCCAGCAGCCAAGGGCCAGGAAGTTTGTCAGTCACTGAAGCTTTCTTT.

This clonotype was seen repeatedly, ten times or more. The chain couples TRBV7-9 to TRBJ2-3, with D possibly being TRBD2 (5 bases). Germline-derived CDR1 and CDR2 are SEHNR and FQNEAQ (reference sequence). The ends were cut back, 3 bases at V and 4 bases at J, with 11 bases in the middle. This CDR3 has 14 residues. The CDR3 bases are TGTGCCAGCAGCTTTGAGGGTACGGCAGATACGCAGTATTTT. Residues: CASSFEGTADTQYF.

This clonotype has only a few counts. A much larger clone is a single base away; this may be a read error. V and J are TRBV11-2 and TRBJ2-1; D might be TRBD2 (6 bases). The CDR3 is 14 amino acids. Germline lookup yields CDR1 SGHAT and CDR2 FQNNGV. V lost 3 bases to trimming and J lost 10 bases, with 16 bases between them. CDR3 sequence (DNA): TGTGCCAGCAGCTTGACTAGTGGTATCGGGGAGCAGTTCTTC. This encodes CASSLTSGIGEQFF.

This clonotype was recorded once. A read error is possible here, since a much larger clone lies one base away. The V call is TRBV2, the J call TRBJ2-3; D gene unclear. The CDR3 sequence is 10 residues long. Per germline, CDR1 SNHLY and CDR2 FYNNEI. Trimming took 8 bases from V and 10 from J, leaving 10 bases between them. CDR3 amino acids: CASAQYAQYF. DNA of the CDR3: TGTGCCAGCGCCCAGTATGCGCAGTATTTT.

This clonotype came up many times. CDR3: CSAFTTGNYEQYF. CDR3 DNA: TGCAGTGCTTTTACAACAGGGAACTACGAGCAGTACTTC. The J gene is TRBJ2-7, the V gene TRBV20-1, with a tentative D call TRBD1 (6 bases). Germline V gives CDR1 DFQATT, CDR2 SNEGSKA (reference sequence). CDR3 length equals 13 residues. Trimming removed 5 bases from V and 3 bases from J, with 14 bases in between.